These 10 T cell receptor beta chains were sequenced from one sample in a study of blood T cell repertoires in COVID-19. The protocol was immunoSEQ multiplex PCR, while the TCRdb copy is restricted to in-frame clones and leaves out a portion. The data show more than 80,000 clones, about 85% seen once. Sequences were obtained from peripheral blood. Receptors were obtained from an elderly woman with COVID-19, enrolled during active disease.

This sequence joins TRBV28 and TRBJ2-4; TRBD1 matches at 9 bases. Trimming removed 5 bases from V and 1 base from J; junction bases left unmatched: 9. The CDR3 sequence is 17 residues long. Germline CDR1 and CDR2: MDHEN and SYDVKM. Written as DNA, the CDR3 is TGTGCCAGCAGTCCGCGGGACAGGGTCCTGGCCAAAAACATTCAGTACTTC. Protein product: CASSPRDRVLAKNIQYF.

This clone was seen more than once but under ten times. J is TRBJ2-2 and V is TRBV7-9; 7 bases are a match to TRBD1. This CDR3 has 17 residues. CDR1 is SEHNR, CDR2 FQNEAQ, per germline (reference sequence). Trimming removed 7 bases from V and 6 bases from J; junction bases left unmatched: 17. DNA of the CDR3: TGTGCCAGCAAGCCTAAACAGGGCAGGGGGTCTGCCGGGGAGCTGTTTTTT. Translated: CASKPKQGRGSAGELFF.

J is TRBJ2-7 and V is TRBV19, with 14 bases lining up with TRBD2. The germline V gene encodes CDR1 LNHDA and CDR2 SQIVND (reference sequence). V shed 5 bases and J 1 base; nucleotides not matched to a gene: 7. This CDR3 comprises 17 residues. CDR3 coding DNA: TGTGCCAGTAGTCCGGGACTAGCGGGAGCTGGATCCTACGAGCAGTACTTC. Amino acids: CASSPGLAGAGSYEQYF.

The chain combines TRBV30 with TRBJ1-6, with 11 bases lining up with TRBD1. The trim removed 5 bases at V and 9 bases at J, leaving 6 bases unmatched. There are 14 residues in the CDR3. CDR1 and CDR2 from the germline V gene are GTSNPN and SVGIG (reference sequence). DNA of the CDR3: TGTGCCTGGGGCCGGGACAGGGGGTTTTCACCCCTCCACTTT. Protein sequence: CAWGRDRGFSPLHF. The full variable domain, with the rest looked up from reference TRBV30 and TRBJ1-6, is SQTIHQWPATLVQPVGSPLSLECTVEGTSNPNLYWYRQAAGRGLQLLFYSVGIGQISSEVPQNLSASRPQDRQFILSSKKLLLSDSGFYLCAWGRDRGFSPLHFGNGTRLTVT.

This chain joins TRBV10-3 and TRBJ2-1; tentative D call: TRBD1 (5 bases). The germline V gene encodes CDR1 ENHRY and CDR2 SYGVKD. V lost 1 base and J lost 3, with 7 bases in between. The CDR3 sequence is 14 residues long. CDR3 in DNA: TGTGCCATCAGTGAGTTCGACAGCTACAATGAGCAGTTCTTC. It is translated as CAISEFDSYNEQFF.

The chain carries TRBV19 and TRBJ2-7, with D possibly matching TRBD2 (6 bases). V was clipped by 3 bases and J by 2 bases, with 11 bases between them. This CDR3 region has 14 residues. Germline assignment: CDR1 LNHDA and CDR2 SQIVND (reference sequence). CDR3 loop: CASSIGRGTYEQYF. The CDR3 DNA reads TGTGCCAGTAGTATCGGCCGCGGGACCTACGAGCAGTACTTC.

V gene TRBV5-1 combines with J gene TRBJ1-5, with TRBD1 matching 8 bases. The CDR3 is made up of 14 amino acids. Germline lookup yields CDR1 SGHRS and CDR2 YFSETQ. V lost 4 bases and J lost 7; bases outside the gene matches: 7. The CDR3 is CASSDSGQGQPQHF. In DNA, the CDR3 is TGCGCCAGCAGCGACTCCGGACAGGGACAGCCCCAGCATTTT.

CDR3 DNA: TGTGCCAGCATGCGACAGCCCAGTAACTATGGCTACACCTTC. Translating it yields CASMRQPSNYGYTF. The gene calls are TRBV7-2 and TRBJ1-2; possibly TRBD1 for D (5 bases). The CDR3 consists of 14 residues. Trimming removed 7 bases from V and 1 base from J, with 13 bases in between. The germline V gene encodes CDR1 SGHTA and CDR2 FQGNSA.

Here the CDR3 DNA reads TGTGCCAGCAGTTTAAGACGGACAGGGAGGCAAGAGACCCAGTACTTC. This sequence encodes CASSLRRTGRQETQYF. The genes are TRBV27 and TRBJ2-5; TRBD1 matches 8 bases. After removal of 2 bases from V and 2 bases from J, the junction contained 7 bases not matched to a gene. The germline CDR1 and CDR2 sequences are MNHEY and SMNVEV (reference sequence). CDR3 size: 16 residues.

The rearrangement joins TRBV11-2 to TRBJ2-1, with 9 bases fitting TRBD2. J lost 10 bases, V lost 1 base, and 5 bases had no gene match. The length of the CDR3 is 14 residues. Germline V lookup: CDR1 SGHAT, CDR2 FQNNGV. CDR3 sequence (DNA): TGTGCCAGCAGCTTAGGGCTAGCGGGGACCGAGCAGTTCTTC. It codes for CASSLGLAGTEQFF. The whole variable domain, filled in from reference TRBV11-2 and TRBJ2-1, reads EAGVAQSPRYKIIEKRQSVAFWCNPISGHATLYWYQQILGQGPKLLIQFQNNGVVDDSQLPKDRFSAERLKGVDSTLKIQPAKLEDSAVYLCASSLGLAGTEQFFGPGTRLTVL.